This T cell receptor beta chain was documented in a study of T cells in Graves' hyperthyroidism and ophthalmopathy. For the study at large: Peripheral blood collection took place at initial diagnosis, before any treatment.

This clonotype was seen ten or more times. The study enrolled patients aged 18 to 65 with newly diagnosed hyperthyroidism of under 2 months' duration. It was uncontrolled infection, other autoimmune disease, pregnancy or lactation that excluded patients. Amplified TCR beta CDR3 regions derived from RNA transcripts. HTBI primers were used for first-round RT-PCR of the TCR CDR3. Using its own MiXCR run on the multiplex PCR reads, TCRdb lists one record per CDR3 protein. Of 600,000 to 900,000 distinct CDR3 sequences listed, roughly 15% are singletons. V was clipped by 6 bases and J by 3 bases; unmatched bases: 6. This CDR3 has 14 amino acids. Germline CDR1 reads MDHEN; CDR2 reads SYDVKM.

The genes are TRBV28 and TRBJ1-2, with 8 bases lining up with TRBD1. The clonotype was recovered from a man between 18 and 35 years old with Graves' hyperthyroidism. Material for sequencing was blood. CDR3 residues: CASRLQGGDYGYTF. CDR3 nucleotide sequence: TGTGCCAGCAGGCTACAGGGGGGAGACTATGGCTACACCTTC.